This record covers a single TCR beta chain. The sample belongs to a study of blood T cell repertoires in COVID-19. This CDR3 is 14 amino acids long. Germline V gives CDR1 MGHRA, CDR2 YSYEKL. The V end lost 0 bases, the J end lost 5 bases, and 10 bases lay between the germline ends. Some clones are missing from TCRdb's copy, which holds only in-frame ones; the method was immunoSEQ multiplex PCR. The sample gives some 100,000 clones, roughly 92% of which show up once; 5.7% is in the top ten. The clonotype comes from a man between 65 and 85 years old with acute or convalescent COVID-19. The rearrangement links TRBV4-1 to TRBJ1-1; a possible D gene is TRBD1 (5 bases). Sequencing was performed on peripheral blood. CDR3 protein: CASSQDWGRTEAFF. For the CDR3, the DNA is TGCGCCAGCAGCCAAGATTGGGGCAGGACTGAAGCTTTCTTT.